Reported below is one T cell receptor beta chain. Its target is unknown. The V and J ends lost 4 bases and 7 bases respectively, with 7 bases between them. Germline-derived CDR1 and CDR2 are MNHEY and SVGEGT. This CDR3 has 11 amino acids. Multiplex PCR amplified the TCR beta CDR3 region. Its first round ran for about 10 cycles with 32 V and 13 J primers. TCRdb re-called the multiplex PCR reads through MiXCR, storing one row per CDR3 protein. Found here are 20,000 to 25,000 distinct CDR3 sequences, more than 25% of them singletons; the top ten hold roughly 4.4%. This record belongs to a study of immune heterogeneity within non-small cell lung tumors. About the study: Tumors were classified as 4 squamous cell carcinomas, 10 to 11 non-squamous carcinomas and 1 not otherwise specified.

Regarding the study as a whole: Within each patient, tumor sites shared identical dominant CDR3 beta clonotypes and also held site-unique high-frequency clones.

Template input, which was bulk tumor genomic DNA, totaled 450 to 600 ng per sample. Several far-apart biopsies were taken per primary tumor during surgery. Curative operations were performed on patients who had untreated, newly diagnosed non-small cell lung cancer. Sample donors consisted of newly diagnosed non-small cell lung cancer patients who were undergoing surgery with curative intent. Sequences were obtained from lung tumor tissue. The chain is built from TRBV6-2 or TRBV6-3 and TRBJ1-1; maybe TRBD1 (5 bases). This TCR came from a man in his forties with non-small cell lung cancer. The CDR3 region is CASSFDSEAFF. Written as DNA, the CDR3 is TGTGCCAGCAGTTTCGACAGTGAAGCTTTCTTT.